The present T cell receptor beta chain was sequenced within a study of blood T cell repertoires in COVID-19. The overall study: Sources were T cells, B-cell-depleted T cells, or PBMCs; the material itself was cDNA or gDNA.

The CDR3 is 16 amino acids. Trimming cost V 3 bases and J 0 bases, with 13 bases left between them. Per germline, CDR1 SGHRS and CDR2 YFSETQ. The repertoire was sequenced with immunoSEQ multiplex PCR; TCRdb's copy has only in-frame clones and lacks some. The table has 85,000 to 110,000 clones, nearly 90% seen once. The TCR sequence derives from a man aged 50-60 years in a cohort sampled during active COVID-19. Sequencing used peripheral blood. The chain employs TRBV5-1 and TRBJ1-3, with D possibly TRBD1 on 6 matching bases. Here the CDR3 reads CASSSRGQISGNTIYF. The CDR3, as DNA: TGCGCCAGCAGCTCCAGGGGACAAATCTCTGGAAACACCATATATTTT.